This T cell receptor beta chain was obtained from a study of metastatic and nonmetastatic thyroid tumors. Study-level background: Repertoire comparison spanned blood and tumor or nodule tissue of malignant and benign thyroid patients.

This clone was observed at least ten times. Trimming stripped 5 bases from V and 6 bases from J, with 20 bases between. The CDR3 totals 15 residues. Germline CDR1 and CDR2: LGHDT and YNNKEL (reference sequence). Original data processing: A classifier of distant metastasis in papillary thyroid cancer was built from CDR3 differences (across clinicopathological groups). TCRdb recomputed clones from the PCR reads via MiXCR. V and J calls and clone size were set by TCRdb, not the authors. The data contain fewer than 20,000 clones, roughly 29% of them seen just once; the ten biggest clones take up approximately 26%. Until they underwent thyroid surgery, no patient had received any treatment.

The chain joins TRBV3-1 to TRBJ2-7; the D is unclear. The specimen sequenced was tumor tissue. This clonotype was sampled from a male donor with papillary thyroid cancer or a benign thyroid nodule (not recorded which). Some clones in this sample may be carry-over from other donors' samples. CDR3: CASSRVSFSGFEQYF. In nucleotides, the CDR3 is TGTGCCAGCAGCAGAGTCTCCTTTTCTGGGTTCGAGCAGTACTTC.